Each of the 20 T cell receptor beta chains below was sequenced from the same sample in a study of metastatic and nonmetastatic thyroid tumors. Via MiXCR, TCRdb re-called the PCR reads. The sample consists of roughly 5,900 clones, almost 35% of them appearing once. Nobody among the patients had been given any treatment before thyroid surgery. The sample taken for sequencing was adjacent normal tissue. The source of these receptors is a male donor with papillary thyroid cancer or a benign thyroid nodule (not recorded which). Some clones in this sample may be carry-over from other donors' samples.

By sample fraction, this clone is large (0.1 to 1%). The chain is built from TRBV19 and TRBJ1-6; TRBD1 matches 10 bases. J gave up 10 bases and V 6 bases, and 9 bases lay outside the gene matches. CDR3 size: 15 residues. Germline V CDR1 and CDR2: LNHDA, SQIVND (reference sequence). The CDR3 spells CASRPGGQGKSPLHF. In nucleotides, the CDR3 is TGTGCCAGTAGACCCGGGGGACAGGGGAAATCACCCCTCCACTTT.

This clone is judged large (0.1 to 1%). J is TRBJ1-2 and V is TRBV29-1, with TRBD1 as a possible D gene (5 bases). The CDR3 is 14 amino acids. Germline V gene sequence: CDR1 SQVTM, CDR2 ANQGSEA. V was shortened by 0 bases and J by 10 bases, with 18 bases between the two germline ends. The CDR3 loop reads CSVEDRSLGGDYTF. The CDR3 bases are TGCAGCGTTGAAGATCGGTCCCTGGGGGGAGACTACACCTTC.

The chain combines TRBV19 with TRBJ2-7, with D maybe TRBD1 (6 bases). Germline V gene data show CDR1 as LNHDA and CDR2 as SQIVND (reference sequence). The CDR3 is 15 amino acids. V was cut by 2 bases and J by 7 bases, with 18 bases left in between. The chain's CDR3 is CASSISWGLPVEQYF. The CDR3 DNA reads TGTGCCAGTAGTATATCTTGGGGGCTCCCGGTTGAGCAGTACTTC.

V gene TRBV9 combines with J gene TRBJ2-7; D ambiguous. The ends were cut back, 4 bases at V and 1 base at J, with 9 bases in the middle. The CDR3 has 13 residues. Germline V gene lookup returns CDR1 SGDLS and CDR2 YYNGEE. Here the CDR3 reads CASSPGDSYEQYF. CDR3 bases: TGTGCCAGCAGCCCGGGTGATTCCTACGAGCAGTACTTC.

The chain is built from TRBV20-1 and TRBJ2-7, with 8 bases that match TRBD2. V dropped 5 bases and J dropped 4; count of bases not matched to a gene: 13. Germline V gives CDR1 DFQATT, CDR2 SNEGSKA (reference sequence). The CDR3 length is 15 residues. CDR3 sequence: CSAPGWGSGKYEQYF. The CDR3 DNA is TGCAGTGCTCCCGGTTGGGGTAGCGGGAAATACGAGCAGTACTTC.

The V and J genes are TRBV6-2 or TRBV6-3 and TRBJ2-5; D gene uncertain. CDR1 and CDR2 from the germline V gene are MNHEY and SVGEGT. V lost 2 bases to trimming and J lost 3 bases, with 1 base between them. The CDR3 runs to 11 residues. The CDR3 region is CASSYEETQYF. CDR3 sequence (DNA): TGTGCCAGCAGTTACGAAGAGACCCAGTACTTC.

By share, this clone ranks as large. The CDR3 DNA follows: TGTGCCAGCAGGAACTACAGGGTCTCCGCGAGCGATACGCAGTATTTT. Its translation is CASRNYRVSASDTQYF. The chain recombines TRBV6-1 with TRBJ2-3, with D tentatively TRBD1 (6 bases). This CDR3 spans 16 amino acids. Germline V lookup: CDR1 MNHNS, CDR2 SASEGT. The germline V and J ends were trimmed by 6 bases and 6 bases, with 22 bases remaining between them.

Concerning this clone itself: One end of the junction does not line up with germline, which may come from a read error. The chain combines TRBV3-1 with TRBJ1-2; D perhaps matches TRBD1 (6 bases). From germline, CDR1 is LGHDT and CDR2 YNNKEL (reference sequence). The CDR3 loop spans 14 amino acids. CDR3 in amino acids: CASIQGPGARGYTF. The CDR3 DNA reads TGTGCCAGCATCCAAGGTCCAGGGGCGCGGGGCTACACCTTC.

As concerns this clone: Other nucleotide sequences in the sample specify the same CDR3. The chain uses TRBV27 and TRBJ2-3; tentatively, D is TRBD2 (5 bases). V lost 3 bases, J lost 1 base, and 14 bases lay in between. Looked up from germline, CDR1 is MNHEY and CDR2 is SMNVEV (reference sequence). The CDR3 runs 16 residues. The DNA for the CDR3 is TGTGCCAGCAGTTTCATTTTAAGCGGAGGCACAGATACGCAGTATTTT. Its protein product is CASSFILSGGTDTQYF.

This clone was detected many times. Written as DNA, the CDR3 is TGTGCCAGTAGTGGATTGACAGGGGCCGGGGAGCTGTTTTTT. Protein product: CASSGLTGAGELFF. This chain uses TRBV19 with TRBJ2-2, with 8 bases lining up with TRBD1. V dropped 5 bases and J dropped 6; count of bases not matched to a gene: 5. CDR1 and CDR2 from the germline V gene are LNHDA and SQIVND (reference sequence). CDR3 length equals 14 residues.

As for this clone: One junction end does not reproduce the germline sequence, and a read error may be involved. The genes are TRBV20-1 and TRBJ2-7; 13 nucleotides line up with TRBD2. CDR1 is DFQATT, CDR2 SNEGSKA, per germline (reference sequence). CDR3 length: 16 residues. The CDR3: CSASAPGTSGTYEQCF. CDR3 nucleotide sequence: TGCAGTGCTTCTGCACCGGGGACTAGCGGGACCTACGAGCAGTGCTTC.

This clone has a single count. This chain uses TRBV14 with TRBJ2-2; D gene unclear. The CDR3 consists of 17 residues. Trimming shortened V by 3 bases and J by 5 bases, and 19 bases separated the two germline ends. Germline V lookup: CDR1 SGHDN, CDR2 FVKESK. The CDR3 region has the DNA TGTGCCAGCAGCCAGTGGACCAGTCCTAAGTGGACCGGGGAGCTGTTTTTT. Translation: CASSQWTSPKWTGELFF.

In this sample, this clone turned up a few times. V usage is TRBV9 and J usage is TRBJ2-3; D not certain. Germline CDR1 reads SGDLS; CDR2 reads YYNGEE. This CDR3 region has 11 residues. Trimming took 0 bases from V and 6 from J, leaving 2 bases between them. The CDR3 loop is CASSVDDTQYF. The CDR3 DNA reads TGTGCCAGCAGCGTAGATGATACGCAGTATTTT.

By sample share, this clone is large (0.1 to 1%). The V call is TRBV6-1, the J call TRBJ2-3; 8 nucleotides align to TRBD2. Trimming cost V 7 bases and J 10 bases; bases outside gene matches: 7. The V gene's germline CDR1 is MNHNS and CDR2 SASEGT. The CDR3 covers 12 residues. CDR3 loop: CASIGETSAQYF. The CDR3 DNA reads TGTGCCAGCATCGGAGAGACTAGCGCGCAGTATTTT.

CDR3 residues: CASSLAAGPSYEQYF. The CDR3 DNA reads as TGTGCCAGCAGCTTAGCGGCGGGACCGTCCTACGAGCAGTACTTC. The chain employs TRBV7-3 and TRBJ2-7, with D perhaps TRBD2 (6 bases). There are 15 residues in the CDR3. Trimming left V 2 bases short and J 1 base short, with 12 bases between. Germline CDR1 and CDR2: SGHTA and FQGTGA.

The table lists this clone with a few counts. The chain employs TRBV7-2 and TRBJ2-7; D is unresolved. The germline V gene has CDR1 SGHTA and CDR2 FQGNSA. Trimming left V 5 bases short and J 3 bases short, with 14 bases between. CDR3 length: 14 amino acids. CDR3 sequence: CASSRTEASYEQYF. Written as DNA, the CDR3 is TGTGCCAGCAGCCGGACCGAAGCTAGCTACGAGCAGTACTTC.

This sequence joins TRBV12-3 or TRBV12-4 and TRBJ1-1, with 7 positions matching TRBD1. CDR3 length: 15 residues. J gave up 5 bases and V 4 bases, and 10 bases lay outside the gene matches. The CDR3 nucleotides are TGTGCCAGCAGTTCACGGACAGGTGGATTAACTGAAGCTTTCTTT. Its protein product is CASSSRTGGLTEAFF.

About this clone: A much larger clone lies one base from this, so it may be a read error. CDR3: CAYPTGVICEQYF. The CDR3 nucleotides read TGTGCCTACCCGACAGGGGTGATTTGCGAGCAGTACTTC. The gene calls are TRBV30 and TRBJ2-7, with 8 bases lining up with TRBD1. With V trimmed by 7 bases and J by 6 bases, 11 bases remained unmatched. CDR3 length equals 13 residues. Germline V gives CDR1 GTSNPN, CDR2 SVGIG (reference sequence).

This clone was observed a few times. DNA of the CDR3: TGTGCCAGCTCTAGTGGACTAGCGGGGGATAAAGAGTTCTTC. Translated, it gives CASSSGLAGDKEFF. The chain combines TRBV7-8 with TRBJ2-1; 13 bases agree with TRBD2. The CDR3 has 14 amino acids. From germline, CDR1 is SGHVS and CDR2 FQNEAQ. V was pared by 8 bases and J by 14 bases, with 12 bases of the junction left unmatched.

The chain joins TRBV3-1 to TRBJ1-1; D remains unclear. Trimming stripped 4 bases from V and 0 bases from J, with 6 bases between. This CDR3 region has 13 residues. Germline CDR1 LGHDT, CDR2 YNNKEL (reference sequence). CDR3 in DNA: TGTGCCAGCAGCCCCGCAATGAACACTGAAGCTTTCTTT. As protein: CASSPAMNTEAFF.